The rows below give T cell receptor beta chains drawn from one sample of a study of T cell repertoires in cytomegalovirus infection. TCRdb analysed the reads with MiXCR anew, one entry per CDR3 protein. In the table there are 310,000 or so distinct CDR3 sequences, roughly 26% of which are singletons. The sequencing sample was made of PBMCs. Receptors were obtained from a human donor in good health (CMV status not recorded). Some clones in this sample may be carry-over from other donors' samples. Each CDR3 is given with its conserved first and last residue. A D gene is named only where the DNA matches it firmly. Clone size is not always given. Where it is, it says once, few, many or a class for expanded clones.

clone_size,d_call,v_call,j_call,cdr3_nt,cdr3_aa
.,.,TRBV6-1,TRBJ2-7,TGTGCCAGCAGTCAAGGCTGGGACGGATCCTACGAGCAGTACTTC,CASSQGWDGSYEQYF
.,.,TRBV28,TRBJ1-4,TGTGCCAGCAGTTCCCCGGATTCAACTAATGAAAAACTGTTTTTT,CASSSPDSTNEKLFF
few,.,TRBV28,TRBJ2-7,TGTGCCAGCAGTTTCCACGGTAGAGCCTACGAGCAGTACTTC,CASSFHGRAYEQYF
.,.,TRBV7-3,TRBJ2-2,TGTGCCAGCAGGCCTGGAGGCGGGAACACCGGGGAGCTGTTTTTT,CASRPGGGNTGELFF
.,.,TRBV7-2,TRBJ2-7,TGTGCCAGCAGTATCTCCACGGCCAGCAACGAGCAGTACTTC,CASSISTASNEQYF
few,TRBD2,TRBV7-9,TRBJ2-1,TGTGCCAGCAGCTTAGGTAGCGGGTGGAGCTCCTACAATGAGCAGTTCTTC,CASSLGSGWSSYNEQFF
many,.,TRBV12-3/TRBV12-4,TRBJ2-4,TGTGCCAGCAGAGACGGGTTAGCCAAAAACATTCAGTACTTC,CASRDGLAKNIQYF
.,.,TRBV20-1,TRBJ2-5,TGCAGTGTCACGGGGGACGGCGGCAGCGAGACCCAGTACTTC,CSVTGDGGSETQYF
.,.,TRBV7-9,TRBJ2-7,TGTGCCAGCAGCCCCCTCGCTTCGTACGAGCAGTACTTC,CASSPLASYEQYF
many,.,TRBV7-2,TRBJ2-5,TGTGCCAGCAGCTCCCCTGACAGAACCCAGTACTTC,CASSSPDRTQYF
.,TRBD1,TRBV28,TRBJ2-1,TGTGCCAGCAGTCCCCTCTTGGGGACAGGGGGGTCCAATGAGCAGTTCTTC,CASSPLLGTGGSNEQFF
few,.,TRBV7-2,TRBJ1-1,TGTGCCAGCAGCTCTGTTTTTAACACTGAAGCTTTCTTT,CASSSVFNTEAFF
.,.,TRBV5-4,TRBJ1-1,TGTGCCAGCAGCTTGGGCCGCCAGAACACTGAAGCTTTCTTT,CASSLGRQNTEAFF
.,.,TRBV12-3/TRBV12-4,TRBJ1-1,TGTGCCAGCAGTTTAGGCGCTGCCTACACTGAAGCTTTCTTT,CASSLGAAYTEAFF
.,.,TRBV28,TRBJ1-2,TGTGCCAGCAGTACCTTTAAGGGACGCGGCTATGGCTACACCTTC,CASSTFKGRGYGYTF
many,TRBD2,TRBV5-1,TRBJ2-3,TGCGCCAGCAGCTGGCCCCTAGCGGGGGGCTCCACAGATACGCAGTATTTT,CASSWPLAGGSTDTQYF
.,TRBD1,TRBV7-9,TRBJ1-2,TGTGCCAGCAGCTTAGGGGGACAGGGGCATGGCTACACCTTC,CASSLGGQGHGYTF
.,TRBD2,TRBV27,TRBJ2-5,TGTGCCAGCAGACCGCGGGCGGGAGGGCCCGAGACCCAGTACTTC,CASRPRAGGPETQYF
few,TRBD2,TRBV24-1,TRBJ2-1,TGTGCCACCAGTGACACCCGCCCTCGCGGGGGGGTGAATGAGCAGTTCTTC,CATSDTRPRGGVNEQFF
.,.,TRBV12-3/TRBV12-4,TRBJ2-7,TGTGCCAGCAGAGCCCCGGCGGCCTACGAGCAGTACTTC,CASRAPAAYEQYF
.,TRBD1,TRBV20-1,TRBJ2-3,TGCAGTGCTTTGACAGGGGGCGAGGCAGATACGCAGTATTTT,CSALTGGEADTQYF
.,.,TRBV4-3,TRBJ2-1,TGCGCCAGCAGCCAAGATGGTTGGTCTAGCCGGTGGGATGAGCAGTTCTTC,CASSQDGWSSRWDEQFF
.,.,TRBV7-2,TRBJ2-2,TGTGCCAGCAGCTTAGCAGGAATAGCCACTAGGGGAGAACCCGGGGAGCTGTTTTTT,CASSLAGIATRGEPGELFF
many,TRBD1,TRBV7-2,TRBJ1-5,TGTGCCAGCAGCTTGCTACCGCTGGACAGGGGAAGCAATCAGCCCCAGCATTTT,CASSLLPLDRGSNQPQHF
.,TRBD1,TRBV29-1,TRBJ1-1,TGCAGCGTACACCCGAGACAGGGGGTGACGAACACTGAAGCTTTCTTT,CSVHPRQGVTNTEAFF